The entry below gives a single TCR beta chain sequence along with its context. The CDR3 loop spans 16 amino acids. The germline V gene encodes CDR1 SGHDT and CDR2 YYEEEE. V gave up 2 bases and J gave up 7 bases; unmatched junction bases: 9. Original analysis: Cell counts per sample came from amplifying reference gene primers. Data came from immunoSEQ multiplex PCR; TCRdb stores just in-frame clones and leaves some out. V, J and clone size derive from that table, while D and trimming were established from the DNA sequence. The table has around 300,000 clones, around four fifths seen once; the top ten hold around 4.2%. These data originate in a study of blood T cell repertoires in COVID-19. Study-wide background: From the United States, Italy and Spain came samples of acute and convalescent COVID-19. The cDNA or gDNA used as material had been derived from T cells, B-cell-depleted T cells, or PBMCs.

The clonotype was recovered from a woman aged 50 to 60 with active or convalescent COVID-19. The sequenced sample consisted of peripheral blood. V and J are TRBV5-6 and TRBJ2-2, with 9 bases fitting TRBD2. CDR3 sequence (DNA): TGTGCCAGCAGCTTCAGACTAGCGGCTATATACGGGGAGCTGTTTTTT. This encodes CASSFRLAAIYGELFF.